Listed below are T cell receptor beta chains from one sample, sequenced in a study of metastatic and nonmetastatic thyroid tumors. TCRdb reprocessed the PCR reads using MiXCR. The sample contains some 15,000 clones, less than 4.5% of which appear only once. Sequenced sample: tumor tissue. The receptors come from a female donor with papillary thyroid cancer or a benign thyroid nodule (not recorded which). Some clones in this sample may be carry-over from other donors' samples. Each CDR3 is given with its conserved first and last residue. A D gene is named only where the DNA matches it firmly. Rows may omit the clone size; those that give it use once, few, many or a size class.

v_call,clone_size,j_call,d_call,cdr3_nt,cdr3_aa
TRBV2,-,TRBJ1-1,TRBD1,TGTGCCAGCAGTGAATCCACCGGACAGGGAGGTGAAGCTTTCTTT,CASSESTGQGGEAFF
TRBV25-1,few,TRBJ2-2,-,TGTGCCAGCAGTGAATACAGGGACACCGGGGAGCTGTTTTTT,CASSEYRDTGELFF
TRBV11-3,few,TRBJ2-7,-,TGTGCCAGCAGCACCACGACAGGGAGGTACGAGCAGTACTTC,CASSTTTGRYEQYF
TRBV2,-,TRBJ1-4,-,TGTGCCAGCAGTGGAAGCCTATTAGAGAGTTGTTTTTTT,CASSGSLLESCFF
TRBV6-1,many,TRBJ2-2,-,TGTGCCAGCAGTGAAGCAAACACCGGGGAGCTGTTTTTT,CASSEANTGELFF
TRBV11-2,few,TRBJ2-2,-,TGTGCCAGCAGCTTAACCCTCACGTTGTTTTTT,CASSLTLTLFF
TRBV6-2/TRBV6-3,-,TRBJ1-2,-,TGTGCCAGCAGTTCACTCATGGGCATCGGTGGCTACACCTTC,CASSSLMGIGGYTF
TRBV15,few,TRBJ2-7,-,TGTGCCACCAGCAGGGACCGGGTCATCACCTACGAGCAGTACTTC,CATSRDRVITYEQYF
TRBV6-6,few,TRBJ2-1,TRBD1,TGTGCCAGCAGAGCAGGGGGTTCCCACAATGAGCAGTTCTTC,CASRAGGSHNEQFF
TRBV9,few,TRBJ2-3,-,TGTGCCAGCAGCCTAGAGGGGGGTGCCACAGATACGCAGTATTTT,CASSLEGGATDTQYF
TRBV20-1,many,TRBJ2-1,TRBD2,TGCAGTGCTAGAGGGGGTAGCGGGATTTACAATGAGCAGTTCTTC,CSARGGSGIYNEQFF
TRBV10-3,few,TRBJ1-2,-,TGTGCCATCGGGGCAGAAAACTATGGCTACACCTTC,CAIGAENYGYTF